This is a list of T cell receptor beta chains from one sample in a study of early T cells in non-severe SARS-CoV-2 infection. TCRdb re-analysed the 5' RACE reads in MiXCR, keeping a single row per CDR3 protein. The sample carries tens of thousands of distinct CDR3 sequences, 14% recorded once. The sample comprised whole blood. These receptors originate from an adult who was a healthcare worker with PCR-confirmed SARS-CoV-2 infection or an uninfected control (not recorded which). Each CDR3 is given with its conserved first and last residue. The D gene is left open where the match is weak. A row's size may be missing; if present it is once, few, many or a size class.

J gene	V gene	clone size	D gene	CDR3 DNA	CDR3 protein
TRBJ2-5	TRBV12-3/TRBV12-4	many	-	TGTGCCAGCAGTGGGACCAAAGAGACCCAGTACTTC	CASSGTKETQYF
TRBJ2-7	TRBV7-9	-	-	TGTGCCAGCAGCTGGGGTCCTACCTACGAGCAGTACTTC	CASSWGPTYEQYF
TRBJ2-7	TRBV4-3	few	-	TGCGCCAGCAGCCAAGTGGCCGCCTACGAGCAGTACTTC	CASSQVAAYEQYF
TRBJ2-2	TRBV19	few	TRBD1	TGTGCCAGTAGTACAACAGGGGACACCGGGGAGCTGTTTTTT	CASSTTGDTGELFF
TRBJ2-1	TRBV28	many	TRBD1	TGTGCCAGCAGTCCTCCCCGGGGACAGGGATGGAATGAGCAGTTCTTC	CASSPPRGQGWNEQFF
TRBJ2-3	TRBV19	-	TRBD2	TGTGCCAGTAGTATGACTAGCGGGGGGGGAAATACGCAGTATTTT	CASSMTSGGGNTQYF
TRBJ1-2	TRBV11-2	few	-	TGTGCCAGCAGCGGGCGGACAGTAAATAACTATGGCTACACCTTC	CASSGRTVNNYGYTF
TRBJ2-7	TRBV28	-	-	TGTGCCAGCAGTTCCCCATGGTACGAGCAGTACTTC	CASSSPWYEQYF
TRBJ1-1	TRBV14	many	-	TGTGCCAGCAGAGGGAGGGTAAACACTGAAGCTTTCTTT	CASRGRVNTEAFF
TRBJ2-1	TRBV3-1	-	-	TGTGCCAGCAGCCCCACAGGTGATGAGCAGTTCTTC	CASSPTGDEQFF
TRBJ2-3	TRBV5-1	many	-	TGCGCCAGCAGCTTGGCGGGGGCCTTCACAGATACGCAGTATTTT	CASSLAGAFTDTQYF
TRBJ1-2	TRBV11-2	-	-	TGTGCCAGCAGCTTAGGTTCTACAGTTGGCTACACCTTC	CASSLGSTVGYTF
TRBJ2-3	TRBV4-3	many	TRBD2	TGCGCCAGCAGCCAAGATGGCGGCGGGGGGAAACATACGCAGTATTTT	CASSQDGGGGKHTQYF
TRBJ1-1	TRBV3-1	few	-	TGTGCCAGCAGCCCCAGGGGCGGTAGCACTGAAGCTTTCTTT	CASSPRGGSTEAFF
TRBJ2-2	TRBV9	-	-	TGTGCCAGCAGCGTAGGACCGCAAGGAAACACCGGGGAGCTGTTTTTT	CASSVGPQGNTGELFF
TRBJ1-5	TRBV11-2	few	-	TGTGCCAGCAGCCCTGGACAGAACTCCCTAGCCTATCAGCCCCAGCATTTT	CASSPGQNSLAYQPQHF
TRBJ2-7	TRBV28	-	-	TGTGCCAGCAGTACCGTAAGGGACGAGCAGTACTTC	CASSTVRDEQYF
TRBJ2-3	TRBV19	-	-	TGTGCCAGTAGTCCCCCCACAGGACACCATTACACAGATACGCAGTATTTT	CASSPPTGHHYTDTQYF
TRBJ2-2	TRBV4-2	-	-	TGTGCCAGCAGGGGGGCCGGGGAGCTGTTTTTT	CASRGAGELFF
TRBJ2-7	TRBV20-1	-	TRBD2	TGCAGTGCTAGAGACCCCATAGCGGGGGGTTTGAGCTCCTACGAGCAGTACTTC	CSARDPIAGGLSSYEQYF
TRBJ2-1	TRBV29-1	many	-	TGCAGCGTGGAGAGAGGGAGGAATGAGCAGTTCTTC	CSVERGRNEQFF
TRBJ2-3	TRBV10-3	few	-	TGTGCCATCAGGACCCTAGGCGCTTACACAGATACGCAGTATTTT	CAIRTLGAYTDTQYF
TRBJ2-2	TRBV10-1	-	-	TGCGCCAGCATGAAGAACACCGGGGAGCTGTTTTTT	CASMKNTGELFF
TRBJ2-7	TRBV10-3	-	TRBD1	TGTGCCATACAGGGGGATTCCTACGAGCAGTACTTC	CAIQGDSYEQYF
TRBJ2-1	TRBV7-8	few	TRBD1	TGTGCCAGCAGCCCTAACCAGGGGGCAGACTACAATGAGCAGTTCTTC	CASSPNQGADYNEQFF
TRBJ2-3	TRBV2	many	TRBD2	TGTGCCAGCAGTGGGGCGATAGCGGGCTCTCCGGGAACAGATACGCAGTATTTT	CASSGAIAGSPGTDTQYF
TRBJ2-4	TRBV20-1	many	-	TGCAGTGCCAACACAGGGTACAGCCCTAAAAACATTCAGTACTTC	CSANTGYSPKNIQYF